This T cell receptor beta chain derives from a study of untreated major depressive disorder (dated 2018 in TCRdb). At the level of the whole study: The study was a cross-sectional case-control comparison of T cell phenotype and TCR repertoire between antidepressant-free major depressive disorder patients and individually matched non-depressed controls. The sequencing was a follow-up to the differences in Vbeta 5.1, Vbeta 11 and Vbeta 22 usage that flow cytometry had picked up across the whole cohort.

A distance of 8 bases separates the germline ends of V and J, which lose 0 bases and 8 bases respectively. As encoded in the germline V gene, CDR1 is LGHNA while CDR2 is YNFKEQ. The CDR3, cysteine through phenylalanine, is 14 amino acids long. Kept here is only the CDR3 DNA, which spans 42 bases and is read in frame from base 1. The Qiagen DNeasy Blood and Tissue Kit was used to extract total genomic DNA from the purified CD4+ T cells. Following immunoSEQ immunosequencing protocols, the TCRbeta CDR3 region, as defined by IMGT, was amplified and sequenced. The original pipeline was this. Raw sequence data were preprocessed by the immunoSEQ service for PCR and sequencing error correction. After being loaded into the immunoSEQ Analyzer, the data underwent further analysis with VDJtools v1.0.7. Patient-control differences were tested with the paired Wilcoxon signed-rank test. TCRdb took this table from immuneACCESS and kept in-frame rearrangements with V and J called. Such tables lack part of the clones; where checked against another copy, unresolved V genes explain under half of the gap, and the rest is unexplained. V and J calls and clone size are given by that table; D and trimming were obtained from the DNA. For this sample the table gives about 25,000 clones, of which over 80% were detected only once. 0.72% of the sample is taken by the ten largest.

Each depressed patient was pairwise matched to a non-depressed control for sex, age, current smoking status and body mass index. Every participant was of European descent. To qualify, patients needed a DSM-IV diagnosis of major depressive disorder plus a Hamilton Rating Scale for Depression score of 18 or higher. For at least 8 weeks before enrollment, patients had taken no psychiatric medication of any kind, antidepressants included. Among the patients, depression severity spanned the moderate-to-severe range. All participants were excluded for major medical conditions, Axis I/II comorbidities, regular medication or illicit drug use, or drinking over 100 g alcohol weekly. Roughly 30 ml of peripheral blood was drawn into EDTA tubes from each participant. CD4+ T cells were purified from thawed PBMCs by magnetic negative selection with the BD IMag Human CD4 T Lymphocyte Enrichment Set. The CD4+ enrichment method typically yielded 85% to 95% purity as confirmed by flow cytometry. A subgroup of five case-control pairs, selected blind to chemokine receptor expression and flow-cytometric repertoire skewing results, was subjected to TCRbeta sequencing. Every blood sample was taken in the morning at 8:00 a.m., after which PBMCs were separated out using Ficoll-Hypaque gradient centrifugation. PBMCs were cryopreserved by gradual cooling to -80°C and stored in liquid nitrogen until assayed.

General conclusions and limits of the study: In every sequenced subject, the top five TRBV05-01 clones were all identified as private clones. Higher TRBV05-01 (Vbeta 5.1) usage among CD4+ T cells of depressed patients compared with controls was confirmed by sequencing, with p = 0.040 in a one-tailed test. In the sequencing data, TRBV25-01 and TRBV02-01 usage matched the flow-cytometry pattern but was not statistically significant. Because of the strict matching and exclusion criteria, the study sample was comparatively small, which limits how generalizable the findings are. The sequencing comparisons used one-tailed planned tests on only three preselected Vbeta families.

This clone was observed once. Its cognate antigen has yet to be identified. No much larger clone exists at a distance of one base, and base qualities are not known. The origin of this receptor is a woman in her 30s with major depressive disorder. Material: CD4+ T cells from PBMCs. The rearrangement joined TRBV4-2 to TRBJ1-6, with no confidently assigned D gene. The DNA is TGTGCCAGCAGCCAAGAGGTGGCCGATTCACCCCTCCACTTT. It translates to CASSQEVADSPLHF.